Reported below is one T cell receptor beta chain. Antigen unknown. Samples each supplied approximately 600 ng of bulk tumor genomic DNA as template. Surgical sampling yielded several biopsies per primary tumor (spaced far apart). Curative surgical treatment was performed in patients who had newly diagnosed, untreated non-small cell lung cancer. The data stem from a study of immune heterogeneity within non-small cell lung tumors. Findings of the study overall: Each patient's tumor sites shared recurring identical dominant CDR3 beta clonotypes, and individual sites also carried their own high-frequency clones.

The germline V gene encodes CDR1 DFQATT and CDR2 SNEGSKA (reference sequence). This CDR3 is built from 10 residues. Trimming took off 4 bases at V and 12 bases at J, with 12 bases between the two ends. Using 32 V and 13 J primers, multiplex PCR amplified TCR beta CDR3. MiXCR, applied by TCRdb to the multiplex PCR reads, yields one record per CDR3 protein. The table lists over 30,000 distinct CDR3 sequences, around 30% of them singletons, with approximately 3.9% in the top ten. V usage is TRBV20-1 and J usage is TRBJ1-1; D unresolved. The receptor's source is a man aged 35-49 years with non-small cell lung cancer. The sequenced sample consisted of lung tumor tissue. The CDR3 region has the DNA TGCAGTGCTACGGGCCCCACACCTTTCTTT. It encodes CSATGPTPFF.